The rows below give T cell receptor beta chains drawn from one sample of a study of T cell responses to AZD1222 COVID-19 vaccine. Measured with immunoSEQ multiplex PCR; TCRdb has only the in-frame clones, and not every one. The table lists around 180,000 clones, over 70% of them singletons. The input for sequencing was peripheral blood, taken on day 0 of MenACWY control vaccination. These receptors came from an adult in good health. Both conserved end residues are trimmed from each CDR3.

TRBV3-1/TRBV3-2,ASSRRGGTEAF
TRBV30,AWNRRPTNEKLF
TRBV21-1,ASSKIRDSNEQF
TRBV5-1,ANSLAGLATGELF
TRBV6-5,ASRNWETQY
TRBV6-1,ASSEYGQGAGNTIY
TRBV27,ASSPRGPSYGYT
TRBV4-2,ASSPEGGATYEQY
TRBV11-2,ASSPRTSGYRRSGETQY
TRBV6-5,ASRLTSSNQPQH
TRBV28,ASSRPPGQSESYT
TRBV7-2,ASSLSSLSGNTIY
TRBV5-4,ASSSNSGRANEQY
TRBV7-2,ASSRVGGGAGNTIY
TRBV7-2,ASSVRENTEAF
TRBV6-5,ASRYGQGYT
TRBV4-2,ASSQERTTNEKLF
TRBV7-2,ASSPDTGGRGQPQH
TRBV5-4,ASSLRAQWADTQY
TRBV19,ASSPSGANVLT
TRBV6-5,ASSRDRNSPLH
TRBV9,ASSVSNRGNEQF
TRBV12-3/TRBV12-4,ASSLTRNVEQY
TRBV3-1/TRBV3-2,ASNNGGDQPQH
TRBV6-5,ASGPSVDLMNEQF
TRBV18,ASSPPWGRDTEAF
TRBV25-1,ASSEYTQGRGTNEQF
TRBV7-2,ASSLWAEGETQY
TRBV15,ATSRDWAGQETQY
TRBV6-2/TRBV6-3,ASSRYRQVLNEQF
TRBV7-9,ASTPSSVEQF
TRBV9,ASSGTAPVANVLT
TRBV2,ASSETGRTEAF
TRBV6-2/TRBV6-3,ASSYYPRGQGKNIQY
TRBV3-1/TRBV3-2,ASSQADRSSYNSPLH
TRBV25-1,ASSLNSGANVLT
TRBV30,AWSQLTGRY
TRBV9,ASSFSQGQGNHNEQF
TRBV30,AWSVGQISGYT
TRBV30,AWSLTANYGYT
TRBV20-1,SAHREETQY
TRBV28,ASSFRHPPQH
TRBV10-3,AISESGGPNYGYT
TRBV5-1,ASSQTSGGPPYNEQF
TRBV2,ARPVAGGRNTEAF
TRBV5-6,ASSSWNLNTEAF
TRBV6-2/TRBV6-3,ASSYRNRGNSPLH